Detailed here is one T cell receptor (beta chain). The antigen is undetermined. The RNA input was about 0.5 to 1 ug, and it was reverse transcribed with random hexamers. MiXCR was run by TCRdb on the immunoSEQ multiplex PCR reads, yielding one entry per CDR3 protein. This table has approximately 200,000 distinct CDR3 sequences, roughly 94% appearing once. The CDR3 has 12 residues. Germline CDR1 reads SNHLY; CDR2 reads FYNNEI. The V segment lost 11 bases and the J segment 3 bases; nucleotides outside the gene matches: 6. This record belongs to a study of CD8 T cells in Susac syndrome. Study outcomes and limitations: By the study's own acknowledgment, its TCR sequencing and HLA analysis included relatively few individuals.

This clonotype originated in a human donor with multiple sclerosis. Sequencing input: CD4+ T cells from PBMCs. The chain combines TRBV2 with TRBJ2-5; 7 bases fit TRBD2. The CDR3 DNA reads TGTGCCGTCCGGGACTACGAAGAGACCCAGTACTTC. Its protein is CAVRDYEETQYF. Based on the CDR3 plus reference TRBV2 and TRBJ2-5, the full variable domain is EPEVTQTPSHQVTQMGQEVILRCVPISNHLYFYWYRQILGQKVEFLVSFYNNEISEKSEIFDDQFSVERPDGSNFTLKIRSTKLEDSAMYFCAVRDYEETQYFGPGTRLLVL.